The 23 T cell receptor beta chains listed next were all sequenced from one sample in a study of cytomegalovirus exposure and HLA in healthy donors. PCR primers comprised 60 Vbeta and 13 Jbeta primers. Data came from immunoSEQ multiplex PCR; TCRdb stores just in-frame clones and leaves some out. The sample yields around 93,000 clones, around 82% seen once. The sample was PBMCs. These receptors were obtained from a man aged 25-45 years in good health and CMV-seropositive.

This clone was seen a single time. The gene calls are TRBV29-1 and TRBJ1-4; D might be TRBD1 (5 bases). The CDR3 runs to 14 residues. Germline values: CDR1 SQVTM, CDR2 ANQGSEA. Trimming took 6 bases from V and 8 from J, leaving 19 bases between them. This CDR3 reads CSVGGLNGSEKLFF. The CDR3 DNA is TGCAGCGTGGGGGGTCTAAACGGTAGCGAAAAACTGTTTTTT.

A single count supports this clone. The chain joins TRBV5-6 to TRBJ2-7; TRBD1 aligns across 9 bases. The trim removed 4 bases at V and 3 bases at J, leaving 5 bases unmatched. This CDR3 has 14 amino acids. Germline V lookup: CDR1 SGHDT, CDR2 YYEEEE. The CDR3 region is CASSIRDRDYEQYF. CDR3 DNA sequence: TGTGCCAGCAGCATCCGGGACAGGGACTACGAGCAGTACTTC.

This chain connects TRBV28 to TRBJ2-1; 10 bases map to TRBD1. The CDR3 has 14 residues. With V trimmed by 2 bases and J by 10 bases, 5 bases remained unmatched. Germline CDR1 MDHEN, CDR2 SYDVKM. CDR3 in DNA: TGTGCCAGCAGTTTACGGGACAGGGGAGTCGAGCAGTTCTTC. Its translation is CASSLRDRGVEQFF. Full variable domain (rest looked up from reference TRBV28 and TRBJ2-1): DVKVTQSSRYLVKRTGEKVFLECVQDMDHENMFWYRQDPGLGLRLIYFSYDVKMKEKGDIPEGYSVSREKKERFSLILESASTNQTSMYLCASSLRDRGVEQFFGPGTRLTVL.

The chain employs TRBV6-5 and TRBJ1-5; D is unclear. The V gene's germline CDR1 is MNHEY and CDR2 SVGAGI. The CDR3 is 14 amino acids. Trimming stripped 6 bases from V and 1 base from J, with 10 bases between. The CDR3 DNA follows: TGTGCCAGCAGCCTCGGGGTAAGCAATCAGCCCCAGCATTTT. Translating it yields CASSLGVSNQPQHF.

In its sample, this clone was seen a few times. The chain links TRBV5-6 to TRBJ1-3, with 9 positions matching TRBD1. This CDR3 has 18 residues. V gave up 0 bases and J gave up 2 bases; unmatched junction bases: 9. CDR1 is SGHDT and CDR2 is YYEEEE in the germline V gene. The CDR3 protein is CASSLAGTGRLTGNTIYF. CDR3 DNA: TGTGCCAGCAGCTTGGCGGGGACAGGGCGACTGACTGGAAACACCATATATTTT. The full variable domain, in which reference TRBV5-6 and TRBJ1-3 provide the parts outside the CDR3, is DAGVTQSPTHLIKTRGQQVTLRCSPKSGHDTVSWYQQALGQGPQFIFQYYEEEERQRGNFPDRFSGHQFPNYSSELNVNALLLGDSALYLCASSLAGTGRLTGNTIYFGEGSWLTVV.

This clone turned up a few times. The chain employs TRBV4-1 and TRBJ2-6; D unclear. This CDR3 region has 14 residues. The germline V and J ends were trimmed by 0 bases and 4 bases, with 4 bases remaining between them. Germline V gene sequence: CDR1 MGHRA, CDR2 YSYEKL. The CDR3 region has the DNA TGCGCCAGCAGCCAAGATAGCGGGGCCAACGTCCTGACTTTC. It encodes CASSQDSGANVLTF.

Only a few counts were recorded for this clone. The chain combines TRBV2 with TRBJ2-5; 7 nucleotides match TRBD2. TRBJ2-7 matches the DNA end more closely, so the J call is doubtful. Germline V gene data show CDR1 as SNHLY and CDR2 as FYNNEI. This CDR3 spans 13 amino acids. The CDR3 DNA is TGTGCCAGTGGGGGGGAAGACCTCTACGAGCAGTACTTC. Its translation: CASGGEDLYEQYF.

V gene TRBV29-1 combines with J gene TRBJ2-1, with D tentatively TRBD1 (7 bases). The germline gives CDR1 SQVTM, CDR2 ANQGSEA. Deletions cut 4 bases from V and 7 bases from J, with 17 bases between. This CDR3 has 14 amino acids. CDR3 amino acids: CSVGGGGAGNEQFF. The CDR3 nucleotides read TGCAGCGTTGGAGGAGGGGGCGCGGGGAATGAGCAGTTCTTC.

CDR3 loop: CASSVRGLAGNGRSQETQYF. The CDR3 nucleotides read TGTGCCAGCAGCGTACGAGGACTAGCGGGGAACGGGCGTAGTCAAGAGACCCAGTACTTC. V usage is TRBV9 and J usage is TRBJ2-5; 12 nucleotides agree with TRBD2. After removal of 1 base from V and 2 bases from J, the junction contained 15 bases not matched to a gene. The length of the CDR3 is 20 residues. The germline V gene has CDR1 SGDLS and CDR2 YYNGEE.

The rearrangement links TRBV11-2 to TRBJ1-1; D is uncertain. The CDR3 has 11 amino acids. Trimming shortened V by 4 bases and J by 7 bases, and 7 bases separated the two germline ends. Germline V gene sequence: CDR1 SGHAT, CDR2 FQNNGV. The CDR3 nucleotides are TGTGCCAGCAGCTCTTACAATGAAGCTTTCTTT. This translates into CASSSYNEAFF. Full variable domain (remainder filled in from reference TRBV11-2 and TRBJ1-1): EAGVAQSPRYKIIEKRQSVAFWCNPISGHATLYWYQQILGQGPKLLIQFQNNGVVDDSQLPKDRFSAERLKGVDSTLKIQPAKLEDSAVYLCASSSYNEAFFGQGTRLTVV.

This clone has more than one count but fewer than ten. This rearrangement joins TRBV4-2 to TRBJ1-5, with TRBD1 matching over 7 bases. This CDR3 contains 16 residues. Trimming at V came to 0 bases and at J to 4 bases, leaving 6 bases not matched to a gene. CDR1 LGHNA and CDR2 YNFKEQ come from the germline V gene. The chain's CDR3 is CASSQDSGGANQPQHF. DNA for the CDR3: TGTGCCAGCAGCCAAGATTCAGGGGGTGCAAATCAGCCCCAGCATTTT.

The chain uses TRBV15 and TRBJ2-4; 13 bases line up with TRBD2. Germline V CDR1 and CDR2: LNHNV, YYDKDF (reference sequence). Trimming cost V 4 bases and J 0 bases; bases outside gene matches: 9. CDR3 length: 19 amino acids. CDR3 in amino acids: CATSILGLAGQVAKNIQYF. The CDR3 bases are TGTGCCACCAGCATACTGGGACTAGCGGGACAAGTAGCCAAAAACATTCAGTACTTC.

In its sample, this clone was seen a few times. The J gene is TRBJ2-7, the V gene TRBV27, with 9 bases identical to TRBD1. Trimming removed 4 bases from V and 2 bases from J; junction bases left unmatched: 6. The CDR3 is 15 amino acids. Germline V gives CDR1 MNHEY, CDR2 SMNVEV (reference sequence). The CDR3 protein is CASSYRDRDTYEQYF. The CDR3 bases are TGTGCCAGCAGTTACCGGGACAGGGACACCTACGAGCAGTACTTC.

There are a few counts of this clone. DNA of the CDR3: TGCGCCAGCAGTGATCCGATGACAGGGGCAATAGACACCATATATTTT. Its protein product is CASSDPMTGAIDTIYF. This chain links TRBV10-2 with TRBJ1-3, with 8 bases that match TRBD1. J was trimmed by 8 bases and V by 3 bases; bases with no gene match: 12. There are 16 residues in the CDR3. Per germline, CDR1 WSHSY and CDR2 SAAADI.

This clone has just a few counts. V usage is TRBV6-6 and J usage is TRBJ1-4; perhaps TRBD1 as D (6 bases). The CDR3 has 14 residues. V dropped 4 bases and J dropped 5 bases, with 11 bases sitting between them. CDR1 is MNHNY, CDR2 SVGAGI, per germline (reference sequence). The CDR3 nucleotides are TGTGCCAGCAGTTGGACAGTTACCAATGAAAAACTGTTTTTT. Its translation is CASSWTVTNEKLFF.

The chain uses TRBV7-2 and TRBJ2-2, with TRBD2 as a possible D gene (5 bases). This CDR3 region has 15 residues. Trimming took 0 bases from V and 7 from J, leaving 12 bases between them. Germline-derived CDR1 and CDR2 are SGHTA and FQGNSA. CDR3 nucleotides: TGTGCCAGCAGCTTAGCCCAGGTGGGGAGCGGGGAGCTGTTTTTT. Translated: CASSLAQVGSGELFF.

CDR3 protein: CASSLERGGPGLTQYF. DNA for the CDR3: TGTGCCAGCAGCTTAGAACGAGGGGGGCCGGGACTAACGCAGTATTTT. The chain uses TRBV11-2 and TRBJ2-3; tentatively, D is TRBD2 (7 bases). The CDR3 has 16 residues. CDR1 is SGHAT, CDR2 FQNNGV, per germline. Trimming took 0 bases from V and 9 from J, leaving 19 bases between them.

CDR3 sequence reads: CASRRHAYGYTF. The CDR3 DNA reads TGTGCCAGCAGGAGGCACGCCTATGGCTACACCTTC. The chain joins TRBV6-4 to TRBJ1-2; D unresolved. Trimming cost V 6 bases and J 4 bases, with 9 bases left between them. Germline lookup yields CDR1 MRHNA and CDR2 SNTAGT. The CDR3 is 12 amino acids.

The V and J genes are TRBV28 and TRBJ1-5; D is possibly TRBD1 (5 bases). V dropped 4 bases and J dropped 4 bases, with 8 bases sitting between them. CDR1 and CDR2 from the germline V gene are MDHEN and SYDVKM. The CDR3 sequence is 13 residues long. CDR3 amino acids: CASSWGMNQPQHF. In DNA form, the CDR3 reads TGTGCCAGCAGTTGGGGCATGAATCAGCCCCAGCATTTT. Supplemented by reference TRBV28 and TRBJ1-5, the full variable domain reads DVKVTQSSRYLVKRTGEKVFLECVQDMDHENMFWYRQDPGLGLRLIYFSYDVKMKEKGDIPEGYSVSREKKERFSLILESASTNQTSMYLCASSWGMNQPQHFGDGTRLSIL.

The V gene is TRBV5-1, the J gene TRBJ2-3; possible D gene TRBD1, 6 bases. The germline V gene has CDR1 SGHRS and CDR2 YFSETQ. Trimming removed 4 bases from V and 3 bases from J, with 9 bases in between. There are 13 residues in the CDR3. The CDR3 sequence is CASSTQGTDTQYF. The CDR3 coding sequence is TGCGCCAGCAGCACACAGGGAACAGATACGCAGTATTTT.

This rearrangement joins TRBV7-6 to TRBJ2-2; no reliable D call. Germline V gene lookup returns CDR1 SGHVS and CDR2 FNYEAQ. The CDR3 totals 15 residues. Trimming took off 1 base at V and 1 base at J, with 7 bases between the two ends. The CDR3 coding sequence is TGTGCCAGCAGCTTAGAACATCAGAACACCGGGGAGCTGTTTTTT. Translated, it gives CASSLEHQNTGELFF. The complete variable domain, with remaining parts taken from reference TRBV7-6 and TRBJ2-2, reads GAGVSQSPRYKVTKRGQDVALRCDPISGHVSLYWYRQALGQGPEFLTYFNYEAQQDKSGLPNDRFSAERPEGSISTLTIQRTEQRDSAMYRCASSLEHQNTGELFFGEGSRLTVL.

The chain recombines TRBV19 with TRBJ1-5; D uncertain. CDR3 length: 16 residues. V was clipped by 6 bases and J by 3 bases, with 18 bases between them. The germline gives CDR1 LNHDA, CDR2 SQIVND (reference sequence). The CDR3 sequence: CASSIRSEALNQPQHF. The CDR3 DNA is TGTGCCAGTAGCATTCGAAGTGAGGCTCTCAATCAGCCCCAGCATTTT.

This clone was detected only a few times. As DNA, the CDR3 is TGTGCCAGCAGTCCGGGACTAGCGGGAGTGGGTACGCAGTATTTT. It codes for CASSPGLAGVGTQYF. The chain is built from TRBV6-5 and TRBJ2-3, with 14 bases that match TRBD2. V trimming: 5 bases; J trimming: 8 bases; junction bases outside the gene matches: 6. CDR1 and CDR2 (germline): MNHEY, SVGAGI. The CDR3 spans 15 residues.